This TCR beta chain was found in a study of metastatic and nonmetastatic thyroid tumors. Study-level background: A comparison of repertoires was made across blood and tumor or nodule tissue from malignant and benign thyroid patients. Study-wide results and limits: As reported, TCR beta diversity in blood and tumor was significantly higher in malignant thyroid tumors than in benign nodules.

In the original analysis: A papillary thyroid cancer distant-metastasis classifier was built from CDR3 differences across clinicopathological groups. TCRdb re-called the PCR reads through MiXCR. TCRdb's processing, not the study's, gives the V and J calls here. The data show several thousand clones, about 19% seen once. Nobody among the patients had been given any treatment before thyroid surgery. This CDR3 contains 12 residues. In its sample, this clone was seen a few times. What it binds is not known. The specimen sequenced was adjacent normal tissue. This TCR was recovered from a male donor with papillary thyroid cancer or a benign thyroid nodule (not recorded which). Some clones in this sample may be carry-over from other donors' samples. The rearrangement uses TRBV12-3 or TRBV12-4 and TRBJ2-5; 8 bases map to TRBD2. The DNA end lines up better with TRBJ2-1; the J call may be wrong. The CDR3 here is CASTGGGPGQFF. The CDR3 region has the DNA TGTGCCAGCACCGGGGGGGGGCCCGGGCAGTTCTTC.